The clone carrying this T cell receptor (beta chain) was observed many times. The antigen remains unidentified. TCRdb itself ran the 5' RACE reads through MiXCR, one entry per CDR3 protein. The sample holds about 58,000 distinct CDR3 sequences; around 3.9% are singletons and the top ten take approximately 1.6%. This record belongs to a study of neurological immune-mediated disorders. Whole-study results and caveats: There was no clinical or MRI feature that was associated with the multiple sclerosis repertoire cluster.

Germline loops: CDR1 LNHNV, CDR2 YYDKDF (reference sequence). V was shortened by 0 bases and J by 2 bases, with 14 bases between the two germline ends. The CDR3 runs 16 residues. The sample comprised PBMCs. The clonotype comes from a man under 40 with multiple sclerosis. The V call is TRBV15, the J call TRBJ2-7; D unresolved. CDR3 DNA sequence: TGTGCCACCAGCAGAGATGCTCGAGGCGCCACCTACGAGCAGTACTTC. Translation gives CATSRDARGATYEQYF.